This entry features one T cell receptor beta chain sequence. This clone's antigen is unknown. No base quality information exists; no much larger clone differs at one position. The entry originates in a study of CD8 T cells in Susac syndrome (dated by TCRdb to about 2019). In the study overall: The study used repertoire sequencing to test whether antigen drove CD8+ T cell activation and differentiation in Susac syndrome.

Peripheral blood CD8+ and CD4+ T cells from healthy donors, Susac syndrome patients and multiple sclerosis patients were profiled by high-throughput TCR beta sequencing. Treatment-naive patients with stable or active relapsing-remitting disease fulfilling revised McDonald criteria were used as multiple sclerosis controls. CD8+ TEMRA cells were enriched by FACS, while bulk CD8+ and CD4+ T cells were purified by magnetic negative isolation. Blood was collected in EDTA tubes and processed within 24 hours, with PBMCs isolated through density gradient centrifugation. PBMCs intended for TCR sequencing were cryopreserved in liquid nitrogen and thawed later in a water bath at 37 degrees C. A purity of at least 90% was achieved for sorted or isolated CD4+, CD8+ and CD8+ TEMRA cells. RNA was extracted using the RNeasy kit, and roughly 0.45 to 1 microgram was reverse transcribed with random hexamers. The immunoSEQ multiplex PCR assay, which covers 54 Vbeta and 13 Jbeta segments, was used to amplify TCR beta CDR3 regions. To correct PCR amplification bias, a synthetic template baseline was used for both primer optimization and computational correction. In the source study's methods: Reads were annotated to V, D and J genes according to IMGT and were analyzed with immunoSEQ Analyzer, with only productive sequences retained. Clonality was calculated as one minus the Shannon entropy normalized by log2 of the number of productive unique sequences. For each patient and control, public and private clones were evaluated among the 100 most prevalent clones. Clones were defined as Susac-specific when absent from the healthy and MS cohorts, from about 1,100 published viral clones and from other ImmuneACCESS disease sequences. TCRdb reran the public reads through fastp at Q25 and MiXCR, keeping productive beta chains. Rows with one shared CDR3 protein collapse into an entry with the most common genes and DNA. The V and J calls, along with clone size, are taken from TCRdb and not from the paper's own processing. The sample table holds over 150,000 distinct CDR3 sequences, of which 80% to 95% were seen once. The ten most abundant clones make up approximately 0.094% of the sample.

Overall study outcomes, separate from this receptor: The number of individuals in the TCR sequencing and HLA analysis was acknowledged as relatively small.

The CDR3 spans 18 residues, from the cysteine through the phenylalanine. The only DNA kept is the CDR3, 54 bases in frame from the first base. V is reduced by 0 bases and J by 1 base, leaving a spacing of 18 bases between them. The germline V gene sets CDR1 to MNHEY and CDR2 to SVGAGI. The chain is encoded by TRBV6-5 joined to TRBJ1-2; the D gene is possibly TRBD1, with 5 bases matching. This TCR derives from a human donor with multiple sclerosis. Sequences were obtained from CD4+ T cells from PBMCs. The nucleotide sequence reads TGTGCCAGCAGTTACTCAAGTCAGGGAATCTCACTTAACTATGGCTACACCTTC. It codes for CASSYSSQGISLNYGYTF.